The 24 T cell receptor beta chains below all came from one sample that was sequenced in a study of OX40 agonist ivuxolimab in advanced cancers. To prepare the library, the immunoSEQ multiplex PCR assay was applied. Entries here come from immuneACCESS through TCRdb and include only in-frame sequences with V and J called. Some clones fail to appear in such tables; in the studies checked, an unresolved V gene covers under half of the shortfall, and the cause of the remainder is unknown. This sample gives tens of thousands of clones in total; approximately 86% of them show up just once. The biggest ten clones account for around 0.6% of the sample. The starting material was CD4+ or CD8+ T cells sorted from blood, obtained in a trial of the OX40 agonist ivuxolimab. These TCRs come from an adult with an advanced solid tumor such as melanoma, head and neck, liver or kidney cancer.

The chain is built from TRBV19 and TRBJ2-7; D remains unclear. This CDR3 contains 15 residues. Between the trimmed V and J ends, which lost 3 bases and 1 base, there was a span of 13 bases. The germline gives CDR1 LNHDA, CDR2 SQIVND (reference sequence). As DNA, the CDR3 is TGTGCCAGTAGTATTGTTGGACGGCTGTCCTACGAGCAGTACTTC. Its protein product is CASSIVGRLSYEQYF.

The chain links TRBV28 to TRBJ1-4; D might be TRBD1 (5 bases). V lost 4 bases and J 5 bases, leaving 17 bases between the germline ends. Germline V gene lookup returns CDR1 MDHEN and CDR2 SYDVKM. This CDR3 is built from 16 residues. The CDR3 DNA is TGTGCCAGCAGTTCGGGGGGAACTTCCTACAATGAAAAACTGTTTTTT. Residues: CASSSGGTSYNEKLFF.

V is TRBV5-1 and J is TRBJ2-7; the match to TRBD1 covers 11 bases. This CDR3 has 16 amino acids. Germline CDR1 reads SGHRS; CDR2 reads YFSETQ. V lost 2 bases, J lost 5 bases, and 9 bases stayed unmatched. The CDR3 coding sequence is TGCGCCAGCAGCTTAGCCCGGACAGGGGGCGCCGACGAGCAGTACTTC. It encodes CASSLARTGGADEQYF.

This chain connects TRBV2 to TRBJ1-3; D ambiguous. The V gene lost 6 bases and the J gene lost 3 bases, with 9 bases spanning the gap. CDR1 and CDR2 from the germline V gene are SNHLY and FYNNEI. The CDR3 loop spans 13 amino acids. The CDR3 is CASRLQIGNTIYF. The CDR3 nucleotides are TGTGCCAGCAGGCTGCAGATTGGAAACACCATATATTTT.

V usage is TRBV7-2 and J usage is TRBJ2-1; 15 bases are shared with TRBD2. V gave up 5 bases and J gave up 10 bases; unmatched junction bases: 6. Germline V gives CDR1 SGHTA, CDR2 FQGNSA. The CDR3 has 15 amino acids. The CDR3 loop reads CASSNLGLAGGEQFF. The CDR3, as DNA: TGTGCCAGCAGCAACCTGGGACTAGCGGGGGGAGAGCAGTTCTTC.

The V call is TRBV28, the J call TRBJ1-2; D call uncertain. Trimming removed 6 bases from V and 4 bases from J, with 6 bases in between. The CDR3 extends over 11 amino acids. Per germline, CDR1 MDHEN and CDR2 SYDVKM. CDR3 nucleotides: TGTGCCAGCAGGCTCCGCTATGGCTACACCTTC. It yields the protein CASRLRYGYTF.

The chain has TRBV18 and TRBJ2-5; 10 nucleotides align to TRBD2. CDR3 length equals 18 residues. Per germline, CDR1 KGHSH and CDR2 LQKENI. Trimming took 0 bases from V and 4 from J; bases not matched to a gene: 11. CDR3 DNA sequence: TGTGCCAGCTCACCACCGTCTAGCGGGGGCCGCGGAGGAGAGACCCAGTACTTC. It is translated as CASSPPSSGGRGGETQYF.

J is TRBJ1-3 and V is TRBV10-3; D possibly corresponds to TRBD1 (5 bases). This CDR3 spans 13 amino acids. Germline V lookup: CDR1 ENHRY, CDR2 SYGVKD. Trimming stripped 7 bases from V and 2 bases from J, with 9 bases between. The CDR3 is CAITRGTGNTIYF. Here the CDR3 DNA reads TGTGCCATCACTAGGGGCACTGGAAACACCATATATTTT.

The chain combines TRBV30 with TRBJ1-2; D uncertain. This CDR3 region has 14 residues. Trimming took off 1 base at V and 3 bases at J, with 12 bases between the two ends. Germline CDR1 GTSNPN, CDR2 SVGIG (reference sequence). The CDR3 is CAWSADTVYYGYTF. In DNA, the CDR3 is TGTGCCTGGAGTGCCGATACAGTGTACTATGGCTACACCTTC.

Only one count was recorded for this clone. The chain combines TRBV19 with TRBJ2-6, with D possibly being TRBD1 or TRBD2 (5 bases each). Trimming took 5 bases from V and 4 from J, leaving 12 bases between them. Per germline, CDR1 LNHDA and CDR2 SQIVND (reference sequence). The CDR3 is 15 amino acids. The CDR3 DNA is TGTGCCAGTAGTTCGGGGACCGCCGGGGCCAACGTCCTGACTTTC. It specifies CASSSGTAGANVLTF.

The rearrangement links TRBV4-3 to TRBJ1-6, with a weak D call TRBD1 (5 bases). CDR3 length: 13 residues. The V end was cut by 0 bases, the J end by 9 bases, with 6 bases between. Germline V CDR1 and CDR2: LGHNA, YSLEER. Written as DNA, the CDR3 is TGCGCCAGCAGCCAAGAAAGGGGTTCACCCCTCCACTTT. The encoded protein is CASSQERGSPLHF.

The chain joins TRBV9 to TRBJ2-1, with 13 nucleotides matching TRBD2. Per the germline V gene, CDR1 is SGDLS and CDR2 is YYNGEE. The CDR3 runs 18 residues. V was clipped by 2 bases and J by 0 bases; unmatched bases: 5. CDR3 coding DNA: TGTGCCAGCAGCGTCGGGACTAGCGGGACCAGCTCCTACAATGAGCAGTTCTTC. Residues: CASSVGTSGTSSYNEQFF.

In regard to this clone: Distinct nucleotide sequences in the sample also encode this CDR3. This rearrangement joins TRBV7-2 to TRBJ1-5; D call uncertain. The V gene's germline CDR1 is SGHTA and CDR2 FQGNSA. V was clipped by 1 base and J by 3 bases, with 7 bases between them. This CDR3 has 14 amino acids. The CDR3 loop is CASSLGQFNQPQHF. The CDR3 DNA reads TGTGCCAGCAGCTTAGGGCAGTTCAATCAGCCCCAGCATTTT.

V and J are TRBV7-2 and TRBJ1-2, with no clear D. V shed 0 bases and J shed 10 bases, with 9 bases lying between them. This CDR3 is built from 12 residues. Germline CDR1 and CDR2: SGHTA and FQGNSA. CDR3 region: CASSLALHAYTF. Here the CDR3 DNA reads TGTGCCAGCAGCTTAGCGCTTCATGCCTACACCTTC.

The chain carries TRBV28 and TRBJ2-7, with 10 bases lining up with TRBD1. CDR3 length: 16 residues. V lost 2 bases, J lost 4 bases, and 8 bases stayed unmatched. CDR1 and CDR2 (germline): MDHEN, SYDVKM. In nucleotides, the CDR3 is TGTGCCAGCAGTTTACCACCGGGACAGGGGCGATACGAGCAGTACTTC. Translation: CASSLPPGQGRYEQYF.

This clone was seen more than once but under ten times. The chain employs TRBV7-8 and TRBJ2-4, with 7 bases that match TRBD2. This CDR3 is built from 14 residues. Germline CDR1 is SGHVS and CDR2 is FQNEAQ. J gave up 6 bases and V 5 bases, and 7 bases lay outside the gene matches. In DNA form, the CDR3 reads TGTGCCAGCAGCCCACCGGGACTACGAAACATTCAGTACTTC. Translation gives CASSPPGLRNIQYF.

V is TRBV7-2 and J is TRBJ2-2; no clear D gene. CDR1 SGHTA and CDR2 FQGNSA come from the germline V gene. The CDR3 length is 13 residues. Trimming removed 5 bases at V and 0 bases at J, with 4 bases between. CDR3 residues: CASSPANTGELFF. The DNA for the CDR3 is TGTGCCAGCAGCCCAGCGAACACCGGGGAGCTGTTTTTT.

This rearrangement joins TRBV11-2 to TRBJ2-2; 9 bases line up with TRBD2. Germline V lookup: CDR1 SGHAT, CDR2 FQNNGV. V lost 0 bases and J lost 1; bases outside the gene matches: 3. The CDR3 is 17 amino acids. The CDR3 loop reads CASSLDRLAVNTGELFF. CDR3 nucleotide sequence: TGTGCCAGCAGCTTAGACCGACTAGCGGTGAACACCGGGGAGCTGTTTTTT.

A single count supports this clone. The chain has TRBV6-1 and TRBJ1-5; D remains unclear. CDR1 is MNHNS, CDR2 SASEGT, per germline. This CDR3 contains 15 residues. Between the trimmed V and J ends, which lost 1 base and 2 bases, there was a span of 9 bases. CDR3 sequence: CASSEGRAGNQPQHF. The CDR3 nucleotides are TGTGCCAGCAGTGAAGGGCGGGCGGGCAATCAGCCCCAGCATTTT.

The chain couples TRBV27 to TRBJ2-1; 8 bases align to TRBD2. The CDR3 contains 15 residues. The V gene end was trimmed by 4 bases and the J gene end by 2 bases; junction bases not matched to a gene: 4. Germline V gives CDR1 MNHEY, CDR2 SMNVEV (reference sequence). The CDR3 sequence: CASSSSSGPYNEQFF. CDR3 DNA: TGTGCCAGCAGTTCTTCTAGCGGGCCCTACAATGAGCAGTTCTTC.

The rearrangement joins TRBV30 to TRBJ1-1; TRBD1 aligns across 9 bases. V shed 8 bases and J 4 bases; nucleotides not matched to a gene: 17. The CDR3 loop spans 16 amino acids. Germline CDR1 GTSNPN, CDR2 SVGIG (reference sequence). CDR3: CAGLAGQGLVGTEAFF. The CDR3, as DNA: TGTGCCGGCCTCGCGGGACAGGGCTTGGTCGGCACTGAAGCTTTCTTT.

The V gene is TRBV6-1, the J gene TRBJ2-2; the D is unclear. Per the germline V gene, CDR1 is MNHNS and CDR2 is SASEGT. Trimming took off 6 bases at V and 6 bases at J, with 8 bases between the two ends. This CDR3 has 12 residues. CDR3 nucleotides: TGTGCCAGCAGGTGGGCGGCCGGGGAGCTGTTTTTT. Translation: CASRWAAGELFF.

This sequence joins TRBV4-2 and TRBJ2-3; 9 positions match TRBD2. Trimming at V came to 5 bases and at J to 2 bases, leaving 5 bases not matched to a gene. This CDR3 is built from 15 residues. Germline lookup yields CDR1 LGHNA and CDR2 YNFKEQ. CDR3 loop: CASSSLAGDTDTQYF. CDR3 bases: TGTGCCAGCAGCTCCTTAGCGGGGGACACAGATACGCAGTATTTT.

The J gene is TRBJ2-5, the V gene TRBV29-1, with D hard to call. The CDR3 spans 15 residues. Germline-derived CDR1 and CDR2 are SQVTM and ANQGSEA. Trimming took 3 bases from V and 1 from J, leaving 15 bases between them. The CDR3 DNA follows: TGCAGCGTTGAGCTGGGCAGCCTGGTCCAAGAGACCCAGTACTTC. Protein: CSVELGSLVQETQYF.